Each of the 9 T cell receptor beta chains below was sequenced from the same sample in a study of post-analysis software for immune sequencing data (dated by TCRdb to the mid-2010s). What these receptors recognize is not known. Findings and caveats that apply to the study as a whole: Significantly higher frequencies in patients than in controls were found for roughly 5 TRBV segments, including TRBV5-6, TRBV5-1 and TRBV20-1.

The method behind the library was PCR. TCRdb names Illumina HiSeq 2500 as the instrument used. Unique molecular identifiers were incorporated into TCR beta cDNA libraries to reduce PCR and sequencing biases. The raw public reads went through TCRdb reprocessing: fastp at Q25, MiXCR clone calling, in-frame beta chains kept. Rows are unified per CDR3 protein, each entry keeping the most common DNA and genes. Present in this sample are roughly 650,000 distinct CDR3 sequences, approximately 59% of which were seen just once. The top ten clones comprise roughly 12% of the sample. The specimen was blood. Receptors were obtained from a girl aged 2-9 years with multiple sclerosis.

The chain employs TRBV6-5 and TRBJ2-3; D gene unclear. CDR1 is MNHEY, CDR2 SVGAGI, per germline. Trimming took off 6 bases at V and 2 bases at J, with 12 bases between the two ends. The CDR3 spans 14 residues. In DNA, the CDR3 is TGTGCCAGCAGCCTGAACCCTCACACAGATACGCAGTATTTT. This codes for CASSLNPHTDTQYF.

V and J are TRBV7-9 and TRBJ2-3; D ambiguous. The CDR3 runs to 13 residues. Trimming pared 3 bases from V and 0 bases from J, leaving 4 bases between. CDR1 is SEHNR, CDR2 FQNEAQ, per germline (reference sequence). CDR3 amino acids: CASSFPSTDTQYF. CDR3 DNA: TGTGCCAGCAGCTTTCCTAGCACAGATACGCAGTATTTT.

This sequence joins TRBV10-3 and TRBJ2-3; 10 bases align to TRBD2. Unmatched junction bases numbered 6, after V lost 3 bases and J lost 3 bases. Germline values: CDR1 ENHRY, CDR2 SYGVKD. This CDR3 comprises 16 residues. The CDR3 loop reads CAISDPSSGGTDTQYF. The CDR3 coding sequence is TGTGCCATCAGTGACCCCTCTAGCGGGGGTACAGATACGCAGTATTTT.

The chain carries TRBV20-1 and TRBJ2-4; 9 nucleotides agree with TRBD2. The CDR3 has 16 amino acids. V lost 0 bases, J lost 1 base, and 4 bases stayed unmatched. Germline V gene data show CDR1 as DFQATT and CDR2 as SNEGSKA (reference sequence). The CDR3 bases are TGCAGTGCTAGAGATTTAAGCGGGAGGGCCAAAAACATTCAGTACTTC. Protein product: CSARDLSGRAKNIQYF.

V gene TRBV30 combines with J gene TRBJ2-1, with 10 bases identical to TRBD2. With 0 bases clipped from V and 2 bases from J, the junction kept 7 bases outside the gene matches. The CDR3 runs to 17 residues. Germline V gene sequence: CDR1 GTSNPN, CDR2 SVGIG (reference sequence). CDR3 nucleotide sequence: TGTGCCTGGAGTGTACGGCGGCTAGCGGGGGCCTACAATGAGCAGTTCTTC. It is translated as CAWSVRRLAGAYNEQFF.

V gene TRBV2 combines with J gene TRBJ2-2; D tentatively reads TRBD1 or TRBD2 (5 bases each). Germline V CDR1 and CDR2: SNHLY, FYNNEI. The V end lost 7 bases, the J end lost 0 bases, and 12 bases lay between the germline ends. The CDR3 has 15 amino acids. CDR3 sequence reads: CASIPGPSNTGELFF. The DNA for the CDR3 is TGTGCCAGCATCCCGGGACCGTCGAACACCGGGGAGCTGTTTTTT. Filled out from reference TRBV2 and TRBJ2-2, the complete variable domain reads EPEVTQTPSHQVTQMGQEVILRCVPISNHLYFYWYRQILGQKVEFLVSFYNNEISEKSEIFDDQFSVERPDGSNFTLKIRSTKLEDSAMYFCASIPGPSNTGELFFGEGSRLTVL.

The chain employs TRBV29-1 and TRBJ2-5; TRBD2 matches at 9 bases. Germline V gives CDR1 SQVTM, CDR2 ANQGSEA. The CDR3 contains 12 residues. V lost 7 bases to trimming and J lost 3 bases; unmatched junction nucleotides: 3. The CDR3, as DNA: TGCAGCGCCTCTAGCGGGGAAGAGACCCAGTACTTC. Protein product: CSASSGEETQYF.

V and J are TRBV5-1 and TRBJ2-7, with 9 bases that match TRBD2. CDR1 and CDR2 from the germline V gene are SGHRS and YFSETQ. J gave up 0 bases and V 6 bases, and 13 bases lay outside the gene matches. CDR3 length: 17 amino acids. CDR3: CASNGGLAGLSSYEQYF. For the CDR3, the DNA is TGCGCCAGCAACGGGGGGCTAGCGGGGCTTAGCTCCTACGAGCAGTACTTC.

The chain joins TRBV4-1 to TRBJ2-7; no clear D gene. The CDR3 has 15 residues. The V gene lost 0 bases and the J gene lost 1 base, with 10 bases spanning the gap. Germline values: CDR1 MGHRA, CDR2 YSYEKL. The CDR3 loop is CASSQDATQSYEQYF. CDR3 nucleotides: TGCGCCAGCAGCCAAGATGCGACTCAATCCTACGAGCAGTACTTC.